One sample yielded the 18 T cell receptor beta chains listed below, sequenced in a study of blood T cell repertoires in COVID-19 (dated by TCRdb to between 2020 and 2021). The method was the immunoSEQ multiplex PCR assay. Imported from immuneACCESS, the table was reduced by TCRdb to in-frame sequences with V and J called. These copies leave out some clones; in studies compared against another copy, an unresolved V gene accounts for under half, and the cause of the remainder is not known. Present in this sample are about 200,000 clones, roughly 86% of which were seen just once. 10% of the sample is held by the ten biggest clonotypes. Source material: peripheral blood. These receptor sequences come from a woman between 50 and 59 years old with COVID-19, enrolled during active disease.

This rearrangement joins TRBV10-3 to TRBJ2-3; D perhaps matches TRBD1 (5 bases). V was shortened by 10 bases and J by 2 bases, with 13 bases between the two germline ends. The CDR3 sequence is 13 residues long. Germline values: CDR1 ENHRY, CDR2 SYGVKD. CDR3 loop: CATVQGNTDTQYF. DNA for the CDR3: TGTGCCACCGTCCAGGGAAACACAGATACGCAGTATTTT.

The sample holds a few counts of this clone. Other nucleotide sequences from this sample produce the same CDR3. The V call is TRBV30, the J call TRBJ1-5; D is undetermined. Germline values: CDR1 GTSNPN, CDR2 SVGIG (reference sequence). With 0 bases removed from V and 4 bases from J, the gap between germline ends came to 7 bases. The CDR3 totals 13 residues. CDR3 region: CAWSVRGNQPQHF. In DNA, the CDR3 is TGTGCCTGGAGTGTACGCGGGAATCAGCCCCAGCATTTT. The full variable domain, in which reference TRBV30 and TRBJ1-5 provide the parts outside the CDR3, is SQTIHQWPATLVQPVGSPLSLECTVEGTSNPNLYWYRQAAGRGLQLLFYSVGIGQISSEVPQNLSASRPQDRQFILSSKKLLLSDSGFYLCAWSVRGNQPQHFGDGTRLSIL.

The CDR3 spells CATSDPGQNQPQHF. CDR3 sequence (DNA): TGTGCCACCAGTGACCCGGGACAGAATCAGCCCCAGCATTTT. The V call is TRBV24-1, the J call TRBJ1-5, with 7 bases aligning to TRBD1. This CDR3 comprises 14 residues. CDR1 and CDR2 (germline): KGHDR, SFDVKD. V was clipped by 4 bases and J by 4 bases; unmatched bases: 3.

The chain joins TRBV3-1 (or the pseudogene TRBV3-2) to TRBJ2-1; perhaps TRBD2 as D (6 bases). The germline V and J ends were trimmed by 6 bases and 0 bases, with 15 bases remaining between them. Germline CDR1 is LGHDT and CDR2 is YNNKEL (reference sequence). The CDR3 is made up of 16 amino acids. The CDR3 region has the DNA TGTGCCAGCAGACCTACCGGGGGAAGCTCCTACAATGAGCAGTTCTTC. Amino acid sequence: CASRPTGGSSYNEQFF.

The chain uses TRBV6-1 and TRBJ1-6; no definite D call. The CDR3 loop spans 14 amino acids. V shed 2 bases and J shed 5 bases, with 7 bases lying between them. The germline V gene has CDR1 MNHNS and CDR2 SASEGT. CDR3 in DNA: TGTGCCAGCAGTGAAATAACTCATAATTCACCCCTCCACTTT. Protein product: CASSEITHNSPLHF.

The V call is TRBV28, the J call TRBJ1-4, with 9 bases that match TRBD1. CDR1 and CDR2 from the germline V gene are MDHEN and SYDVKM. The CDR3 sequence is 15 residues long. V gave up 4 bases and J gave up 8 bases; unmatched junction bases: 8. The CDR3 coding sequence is TGTGCCAGCAGTTCCGCCGGGACAGGGTTCGAAAAACTGTTTTTT. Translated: CASSSAGTGFEKLFF.

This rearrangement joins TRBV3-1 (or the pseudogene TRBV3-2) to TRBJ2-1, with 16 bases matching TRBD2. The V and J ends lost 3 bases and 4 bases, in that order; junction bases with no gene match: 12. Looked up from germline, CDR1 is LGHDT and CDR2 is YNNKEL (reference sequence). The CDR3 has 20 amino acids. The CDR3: CASSQIYPGLAGGPYNEQFF. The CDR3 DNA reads TGTGCCAGCAGCCAGATTTACCCGGGACTAGCGGGGGGGCCTTACAATGAGCAGTTCTTC.

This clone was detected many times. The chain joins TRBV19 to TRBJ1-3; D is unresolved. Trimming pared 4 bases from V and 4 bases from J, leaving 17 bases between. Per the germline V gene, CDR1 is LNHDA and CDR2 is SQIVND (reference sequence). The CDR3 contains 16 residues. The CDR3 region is CASSSRGGGSGNTIYF. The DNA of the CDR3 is TGTGCCAGTAGTAGCCGGGGAGGTGGCTCCGGAAACACCATATATTTT.

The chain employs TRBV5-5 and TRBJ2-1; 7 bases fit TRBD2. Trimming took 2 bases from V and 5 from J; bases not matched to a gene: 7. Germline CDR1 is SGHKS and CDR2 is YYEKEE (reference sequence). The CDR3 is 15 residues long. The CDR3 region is CASSFASGVNNEQFF. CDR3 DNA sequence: TGTGCCAGCAGCTTTGCCAGCGGGGTGAACAATGAGCAGTTCTTC.

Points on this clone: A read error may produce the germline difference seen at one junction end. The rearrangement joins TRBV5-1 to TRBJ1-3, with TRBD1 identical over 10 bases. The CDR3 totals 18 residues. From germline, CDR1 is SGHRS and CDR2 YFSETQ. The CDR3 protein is CASSGPGQGFNSGNTLYF. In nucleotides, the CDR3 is TGCGCCAGCAGCGGACCGGGACAGGGGTTCAACTCTGGAAACACCCTATATTTT.

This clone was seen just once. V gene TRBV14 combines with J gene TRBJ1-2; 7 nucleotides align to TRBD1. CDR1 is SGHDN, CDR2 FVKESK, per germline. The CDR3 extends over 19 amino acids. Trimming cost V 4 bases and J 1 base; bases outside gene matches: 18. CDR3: CASSPSEGARSQFNYGYTF. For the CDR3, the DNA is TGTGCCAGCAGCCCCTCGGAGGGGGCCCGTTCACAATTTAACTATGGCTACACCTTC.

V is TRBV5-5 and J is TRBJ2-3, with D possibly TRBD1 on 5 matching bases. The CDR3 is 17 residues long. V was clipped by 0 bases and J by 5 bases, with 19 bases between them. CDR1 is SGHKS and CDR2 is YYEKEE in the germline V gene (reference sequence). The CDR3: CASSLGPIDSYGDTQYF. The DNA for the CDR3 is TGTGCCAGCAGCTTGGGCCCTATCGACAGTTACGGAGATACGCAGTATTTT.

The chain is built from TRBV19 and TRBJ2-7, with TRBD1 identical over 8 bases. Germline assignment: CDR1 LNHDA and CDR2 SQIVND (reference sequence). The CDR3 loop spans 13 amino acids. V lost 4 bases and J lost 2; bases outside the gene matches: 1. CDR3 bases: TGTGCCAGTAGTAAGACAGGGGCCTACGAGCAGTACTTC. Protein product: CASSKTGAYEQYF.

CDR3 sequence: CASSRTGPGELFF. The CDR3 nucleotides are TGTGCCAGCAGCCGGACAGGACCCGGGGAGCTGTTTTTT. This sequence joins TRBV12-3 or TRBV12-4 and TRBJ2-2; TRBD1 agrees at 7 bases. The J segment lost 6 bases and the V segment lost 6 bases, leaving 4 bases of the junction unmatched. CDR3 size: 13 residues.

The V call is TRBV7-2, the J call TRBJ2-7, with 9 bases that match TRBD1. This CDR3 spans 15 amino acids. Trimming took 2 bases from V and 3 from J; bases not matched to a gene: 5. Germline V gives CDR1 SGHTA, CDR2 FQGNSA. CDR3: CASSLTGTGFYEQYF. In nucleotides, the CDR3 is TGTGCCAGCAGCTTAACTGGGACAGGGTTCTACGAGCAGTACTTC. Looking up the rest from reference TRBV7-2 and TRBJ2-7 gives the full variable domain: GAGVSQSPSNKVTEKGKDVELRCDPISGHTALYWYRQSLGQGLEFLIYFQGNSAPDKSGLPSDRFSAERTGGSVSTLTIQRTQQEDSAVYLCASSLTGTGFYEQYFGPGTRLTVT.

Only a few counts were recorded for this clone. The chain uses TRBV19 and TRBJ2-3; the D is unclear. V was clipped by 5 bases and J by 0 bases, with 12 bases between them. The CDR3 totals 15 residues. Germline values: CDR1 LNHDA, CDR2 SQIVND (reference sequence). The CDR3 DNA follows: TGTGCCAGTAGTCCCACCTACTCTAGCACAGATACGCAGTATTTT. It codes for CASSPTYSSTDTQYF.

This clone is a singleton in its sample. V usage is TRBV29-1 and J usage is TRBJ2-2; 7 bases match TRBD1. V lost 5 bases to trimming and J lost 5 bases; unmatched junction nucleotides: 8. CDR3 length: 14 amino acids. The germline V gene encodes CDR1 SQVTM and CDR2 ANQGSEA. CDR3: CSVTSDRATGELFF. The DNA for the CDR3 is TGCAGCGTTACCTCCGACAGGGCTACCGGGGAGCTGTTTTTT.

CDR3 sequence reads: CAISESRAGARTDTQYF. CDR3 DNA: TGTGCCATCAGTGAGTCGCGAGCGGGGGCCCGCACAGATACGCAGTATTTT. The V gene is TRBV10-3, the J gene TRBJ2-3; 8 nucleotides agree with TRBD2. The germline V gene has CDR1 ENHRY and CDR2 SYGVKD. This CDR3 region has 17 residues. The junction had 6 bases not matched to a gene; V was cut back by 0 bases and J by 1 base.